Below, 20 T cell receptor beta chains from the same sample are listed, as sequenced in a study of T cell changes during pregnancy in multiple sclerosis. Here immunoSEQ multiplex PCR was the method, and the copy in TCRdb shows in-frame clones only, minus some. The repertoire has just under 100,000 clones, 85% to 95% of them found once; the top ten carry less than 1%. The input for sequencing was peripheral blood, taken after pregnancy. Receptor source: a female donor with multiple sclerosis, enrolled in a pregnancy study.

This sequence joins TRBV5-4 and TRBJ1-2; TRBD1 is a possible D gene (5 bases). Deletions cut 3 bases from V and 8 bases from J, with 29 bases between. This CDR3 has 18 amino acids. CDR1 and CDR2 (germline): SGHNT, YYREEE (reference sequence). The CDR3 nucleotides are TGTGCCAGCAGCTCGGTCCAGGACATATATGGCCTGGCGAAGGGCTACACCTTC. Encoded protein: CASSSVQDIYGLAKGYTF.

The V gene is TRBV14, the J gene TRBJ2-4, with D tentatively TRBD2 (6 bases). CDR3 length equals 13 residues. In germline, CDR1 is SGHDN, CDR2 FVKESK. V gave up 4 bases and J gave up 8 bases, with 12 bases separating them. The CDR3 DNA reads TGTGCCAGCAGCCGTCGACTAGGCGACATTCAGTACTTC. The encoded protein is CASSRRLGDIQYF.

The rearrangement joins TRBV10-3 to TRBJ2-7, with 8 bases that match TRBD1. V lost 7 bases, J lost 0 bases, and 5 bases stayed unmatched. Per the germline V gene, CDR1 is ENHRY and CDR2 is SYGVKD. The CDR3 has 14 amino acids. CDR3 sequence reads: CAIKGTGSSYEQYF. The CDR3 DNA reads TGTGCCATCAAAGGGACAGGTAGCTCCTACGAGCAGTACTTC.

The chain is built from TRBV2 and TRBJ2-7, with 7 bases that match TRBD2. Germline values: CDR1 SNHLY, CDR2 FYNNEI. V shed 8 bases, J shed 3 bases, and the junction held 4 bases outside the gene matches. The CDR3 has 12 amino acids. CDR3 region: CASSRGVYEQYF. The CDR3, as DNA: TGTGCCAGCTCCCGGGGGGTCTACGAGCAGTACTTC.

The chain carries TRBV6-5 and TRBJ1-3; D gene unclear. This CDR3 has 11 residues. The ends were cut back, 11 bases at V and 0 bases at J, with 5 bases in the middle. CDR1 MNHEY and CDR2 SVGAGI come from the germline V gene. CDR3 in DNA: TGTGCCCTCCCCTCTGGAAACACCATATATTTT. Protein: CALPSGNTIYF.

The rearrangement uses TRBV27 and TRBJ2-7; possible D gene TRBD1, 5 bases. The CDR3 has 16 amino acids. Germline values: CDR1 MNHEY, CDR2 SMNVEV (reference sequence). Trimming stripped 5 bases from V and 0 bases from J, with 17 bases between. CDR3 region: CASSQTRTPFSYEQYF. CDR3 sequence (DNA): TGTGCCAGCAGTCAAACCAGGACACCATTCTCCTACGAGCAGTACTTC.

This rearrangement joins TRBV5-4 to TRBJ1-5; 8 bases agree with TRBD1. CDR3 length equals 15 residues. Germline CDR1 SGHNT, CDR2 YYREEE (reference sequence). Unmatched junction bases numbered 2, after V lost 0 bases and J lost 3 bases. CDR3 nucleotide sequence: TGTGCCAGCAGCTTGGGCAGGGGGCCCAATCAGCCCCAGCATTTT. Amino acids: CASSLGRGPNQPQHF.

The chain recombines TRBV6-1 with TRBJ2-2; the D gene is possibly TRBD2 (6 bases). V was trimmed by 8 bases and J by 5 bases, leaving 12 bases between them. This CDR3 contains 13 residues. Germline-derived CDR1 and CDR2 are MNHNS and SASEGT. Here the CDR3 DNA reads TGTGCCAGCGTCGGGAGAGGGACCGGGGAGCTGTTTTTT. This translates into CASVGRGTGELFF.

The V and J genes are TRBV5-4 and TRBJ1-4; 9 bases are a match to TRBD1. The V and J ends lost 3 bases and 5 bases, in that order; junction bases with no gene match: 5. The germline CDR1 and CDR2 sequences are SGHNT and YYREEE (reference sequence). The CDR3 totals 15 residues. The CDR3 nucleotides read TGTGCCAGCAGCTCGAAGACAGGGGGAAATGAAAAACTGTTTTTT. The encoded protein is CASSSKTGGNEKLFF. The full variable domain, completed using reference TRBV5-4 and TRBJ1-4, is ETGVTQSPTHLIKTRGQQVTLRCSSQSGHNTVSWYQQALGQGPQFIFQYYREEENGRGNFPPRFSGLQFPNYSSELNVNALELDDSALYLCASSSKTGGNEKLFFGSGTQLSVL.

The chain carries TRBV9 and TRBJ1-2; maybe TRBD1 (5 bases). Germline assignment: CDR1 SGDLS and CDR2 YYNGEE. The CDR3 runs 15 residues. Trimming pared 0 bases from V and 8 bases from J, leaving 17 bases between. The CDR3 loop reads CASSVATGTDYGYTF. DNA of the CDR3: TGTGCCAGCAGCGTAGCTACAGGCACCGATTACGGCTACACCTTC.

This clone was seen once. The chain recombines TRBV7-9 with TRBJ2-5, with D unclear. The germline V and J ends were trimmed by 5 bases and 5 bases, with 21 bases remaining between them. Germline V lookup: CDR1 SEHNR, CDR2 FQNEAQ (reference sequence). The CDR3 consists of 16 residues. The CDR3, as DNA: TGTGCCAGCAGCCCACCCTTGCCTAGGTCAATTGAGACCCAGTACTTC. This codes for CASSPPLPRSIETQYF.

The table lists this clone with a count of one. The V call is TRBV19, the J call TRBJ2-7, with TRBD2 identical over 7 bases. The germline V gene encodes CDR1 LNHDA and CDR2 SQIVND (reference sequence). The CDR3 length is 15 residues. J lost 2 bases, V lost 2 bases, and 6 bases had no gene match. CDR3 coding DNA: TGTGCCAGTAGTATATACGGCGGGAGTCCCTACGAGCAGTACTTC. Translated: CASSIYGGSPYEQYF.

The CDR3 is CASSLAGGTDTQYF. Here the CDR3 DNA reads TGTGCCAGCAGCTTAGCGGGAGGCACAGATACGCAGTATTTT. The chain is built from TRBV9 and TRBJ2-3; 9 bases fit TRBD2. Trimming cost V 4 bases and J 1 base; bases outside gene matches: 1. This CDR3 contains 14 residues. The germline V gene has CDR1 SGDLS and CDR2 YYNGEE.

This chain connects TRBV2 to TRBJ2-3, with TRBD1 matching 8 bases. The CDR3 is 14 residues long. Germline lookup yields CDR1 SNHLY and CDR2 FYNNEI. J gave up 1 base and V 6 bases, and 3 bases lay outside the gene matches. The CDR3 region has the DNA TGTGCCAGCAGCGAGACAGGGGGCACAGATACGCAGTATTTT. It yields the protein CASSETGGTDTQYF.

J is TRBJ2-3 and V is TRBV9, with TRBD2 matching over 7 bases. V was pared by 2 bases and J by 5 bases, with 5 bases of the junction left unmatched. The germline CDR1 and CDR2 sequences are SGDLS and YYNGEE. This CDR3 spans 14 amino acids. The CDR3 DNA sequence: TGTGCCAGCAGCGTGGACGGGAGGTTAGATACGCAGTATTTT. This gives the protein CASSVDGRLDTQYF.

The CDR3 reads CASSQRQYGGTDTQYF. In DNA form, the CDR3 reads TGTGCCAGCTCACAAAGACAGTATGGGGGCACAGATACGCAGTATTTT. V usage is TRBV18 and J usage is TRBJ2-3, with D tentatively TRBD1 (5 bases). This CDR3 has 16 amino acids. In germline, CDR1 is KGHSH, CDR2 LQKENI. V was pared by 4 bases and J by 1 base, with 15 bases between.

The table lists this clone with a few counts. The genes are TRBV30 and TRBJ2-1; TRBD2 is a possible D gene (6 bases). The CDR3 sequence is 12 residues long. Trimming stripped 3 bases from V and 7 bases from J, with 10 bases between. Germline-derived CDR1 and CDR2 are GTSNPN and SVGIG (reference sequence). The CDR3 DNA reads as TGTGCCTGGAGGTTTGGGGGGAATGAGCAGTTCTTC. It is translated as CAWRFGGNEQFF.

The J gene is TRBJ2-7, the V gene TRBV5-1; D is ambiguous. Germline CDR1 reads SGHRS; CDR2 reads YFSETQ. The CDR3 runs to 14 residues. Between the trimmed V and J ends, which lost 4 bases and 6 bases, there was a span of 17 bases. CDR3 DNA sequence: TGCGCCAGCAGCGCCCTGCTGGTGCCGGGCGAGCAGTACTTC. As protein: CASSALLVPGEQYF.

The chain uses TRBV19 and TRBJ1-4, with 7 positions matching TRBD1. V was clipped by 6 bases and J by 4 bases; unmatched bases: 11. The CDR3 extends over 16 amino acids. The germline gives CDR1 LNHDA, CDR2 SQIVND (reference sequence). CDR3 in amino acids: CASRQPGQIYNEKLFF. CDR3 sequence (DNA): TGTGCCAGTAGACAACCGGGACAGATCTATAATGAAAAACTGTTTTTT.

CDR3 residues: CASTRFSGSSYNEQFF. The CDR3 bases are TGTGCCAGCACCCGGTTTAGCGGGAGCTCCTACAATGAGCAGTTCTTC. This chain joins TRBV27 and TRBJ2-1; the match to TRBD2 covers 9 bases. The germline CDR1 and CDR2 sequences are MNHEY and SMNVEV (reference sequence). This CDR3 is built from 16 residues. Trimming cost V 7 bases and J 0 bases; bases outside gene matches: 7.